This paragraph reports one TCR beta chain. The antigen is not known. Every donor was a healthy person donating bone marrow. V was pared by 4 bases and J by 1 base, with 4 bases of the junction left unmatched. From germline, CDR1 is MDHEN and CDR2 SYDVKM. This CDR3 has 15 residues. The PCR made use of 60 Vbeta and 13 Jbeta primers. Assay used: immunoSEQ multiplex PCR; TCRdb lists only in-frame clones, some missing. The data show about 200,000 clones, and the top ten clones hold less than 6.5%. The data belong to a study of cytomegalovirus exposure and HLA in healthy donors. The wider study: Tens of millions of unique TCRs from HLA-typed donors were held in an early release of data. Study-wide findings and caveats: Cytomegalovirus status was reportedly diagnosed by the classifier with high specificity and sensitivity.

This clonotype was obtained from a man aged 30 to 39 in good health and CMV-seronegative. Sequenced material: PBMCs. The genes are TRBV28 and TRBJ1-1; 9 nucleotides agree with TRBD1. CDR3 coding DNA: TGTGCCAGCAGTTCCCCGGGACAGGGGAACACTGAAGCTTTCTTT. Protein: CASSSPGQGNTEAFF.